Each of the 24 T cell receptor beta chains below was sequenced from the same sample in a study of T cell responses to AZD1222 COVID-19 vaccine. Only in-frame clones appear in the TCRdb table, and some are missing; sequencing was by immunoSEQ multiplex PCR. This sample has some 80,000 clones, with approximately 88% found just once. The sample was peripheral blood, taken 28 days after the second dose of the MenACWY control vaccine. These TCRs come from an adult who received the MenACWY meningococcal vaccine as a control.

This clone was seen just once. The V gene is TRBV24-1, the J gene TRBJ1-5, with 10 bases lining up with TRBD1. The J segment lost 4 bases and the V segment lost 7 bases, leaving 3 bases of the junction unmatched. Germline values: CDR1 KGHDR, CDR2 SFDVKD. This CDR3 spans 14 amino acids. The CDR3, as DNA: TGTGCCACCAGCGGGACAGGGGTTAATCAGCCCCAGCATTTT. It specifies CATSGTGVNQPQHF.

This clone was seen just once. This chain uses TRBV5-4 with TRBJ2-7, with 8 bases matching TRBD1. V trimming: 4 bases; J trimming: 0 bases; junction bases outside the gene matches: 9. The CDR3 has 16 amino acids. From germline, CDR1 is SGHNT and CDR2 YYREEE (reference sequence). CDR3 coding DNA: TGTGCCAGCAGCACCGAACAGGGGGGAAGCTCCTACGAGCAGTACTTC. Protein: CASSTEQGGSSYEQYF.

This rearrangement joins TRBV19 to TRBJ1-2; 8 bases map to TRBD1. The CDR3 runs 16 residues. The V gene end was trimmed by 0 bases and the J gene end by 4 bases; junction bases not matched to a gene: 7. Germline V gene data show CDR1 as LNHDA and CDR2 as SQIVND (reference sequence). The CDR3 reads CASSIDGQGGGYGYTF. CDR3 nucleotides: TGTGCCAGTAGTATAGATGGACAGGGCGGCGGCTATGGCTACACCTTC.

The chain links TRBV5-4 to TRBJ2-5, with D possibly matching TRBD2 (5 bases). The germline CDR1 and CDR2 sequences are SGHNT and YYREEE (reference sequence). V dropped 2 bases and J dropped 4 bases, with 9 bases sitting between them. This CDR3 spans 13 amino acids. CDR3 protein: CASSLGGRETQYF. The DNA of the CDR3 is TGTGCCAGCAGCTTAGGTGGGAGAGAGACCCAGTACTTC.

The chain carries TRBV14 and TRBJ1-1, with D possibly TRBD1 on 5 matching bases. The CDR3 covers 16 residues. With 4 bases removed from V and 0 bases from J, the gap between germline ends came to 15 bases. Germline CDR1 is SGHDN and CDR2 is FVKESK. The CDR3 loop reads CASSPRRGVLNTEAFF. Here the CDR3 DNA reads TGTGCCAGCAGCCCCCGTAGGGGCGTCCTGAACACTGAAGCTTTCTTT. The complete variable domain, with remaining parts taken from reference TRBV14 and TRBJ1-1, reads EAGVTQFPSHSVIEKGQTVTLRCDPISGHDNLYWYRRVMGKEIKFLLHFVKESKQDESGMPNNRFLAERTGGTYSTLKVQPAELEDSGVYFCASSPRRGVLNTEAFFGQGTRLTVV.

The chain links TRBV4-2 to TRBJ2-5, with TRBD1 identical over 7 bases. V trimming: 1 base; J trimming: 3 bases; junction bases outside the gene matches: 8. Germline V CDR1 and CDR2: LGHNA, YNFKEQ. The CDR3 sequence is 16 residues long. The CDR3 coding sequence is TGTGCCAGCAGCCAAGTTGGGACAGATTTGAAAGAGACCCAGTACTTC. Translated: CASSQVGTDLKETQYF.

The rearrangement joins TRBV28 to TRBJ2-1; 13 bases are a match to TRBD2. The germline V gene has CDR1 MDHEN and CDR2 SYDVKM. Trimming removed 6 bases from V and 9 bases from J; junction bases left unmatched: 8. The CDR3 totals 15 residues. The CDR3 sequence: CASRTGTSGVGEQFF. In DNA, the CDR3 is TGTGCCAGCAGAACCGGGACTAGCGGGGTTGGTGAGCAGTTCTTC.

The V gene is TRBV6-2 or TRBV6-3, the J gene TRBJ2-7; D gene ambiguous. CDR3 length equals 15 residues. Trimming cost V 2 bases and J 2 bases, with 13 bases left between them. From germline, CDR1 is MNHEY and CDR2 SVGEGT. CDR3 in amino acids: CASSYMGGAAYEQYF. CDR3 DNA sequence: TGTGCCAGCAGTTACATGGGTGGCGCCGCCTACGAGCAGTACTTC.

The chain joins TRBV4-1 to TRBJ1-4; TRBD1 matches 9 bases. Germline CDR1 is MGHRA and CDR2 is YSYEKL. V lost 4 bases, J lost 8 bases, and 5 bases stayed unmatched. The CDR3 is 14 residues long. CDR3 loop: CASSRDRAGEKLFF. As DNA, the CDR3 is TGCGCCAGCAGCCGGGACAGGGCAGGGGAAAAACTGTTTTTT.

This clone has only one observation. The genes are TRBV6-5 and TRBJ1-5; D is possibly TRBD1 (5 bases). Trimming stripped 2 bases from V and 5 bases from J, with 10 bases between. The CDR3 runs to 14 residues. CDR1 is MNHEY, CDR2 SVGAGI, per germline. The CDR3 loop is CASSYRQGHQPQHF. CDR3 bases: TGTGCCAGCAGTTACCGGCAGGGCCATCAGCCCCAGCATTTT.

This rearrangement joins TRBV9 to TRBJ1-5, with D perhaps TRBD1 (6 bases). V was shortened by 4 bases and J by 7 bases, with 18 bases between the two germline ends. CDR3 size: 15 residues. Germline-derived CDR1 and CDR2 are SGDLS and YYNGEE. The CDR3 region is CASSPSGGQGQPQHF. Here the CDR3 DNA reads TGTGCCAGCAGCCCAAGTGGGGGGCAGGGACAGCCCCAGCATTTT.

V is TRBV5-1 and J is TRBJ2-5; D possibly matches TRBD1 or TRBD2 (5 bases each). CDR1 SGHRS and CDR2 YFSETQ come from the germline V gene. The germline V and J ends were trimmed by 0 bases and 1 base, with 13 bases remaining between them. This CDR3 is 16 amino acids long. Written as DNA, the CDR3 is TGCGCCAGCAGCTTGGATGGGGGAATGGGCCAAGAGACCCAGTACTTC. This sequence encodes CASSLDGGMGQETQYF.

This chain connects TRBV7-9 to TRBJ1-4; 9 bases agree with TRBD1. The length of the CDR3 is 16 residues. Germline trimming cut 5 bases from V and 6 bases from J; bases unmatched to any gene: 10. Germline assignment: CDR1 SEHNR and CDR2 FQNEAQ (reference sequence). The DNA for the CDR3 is TGTGCCAGCAGCGTCGACAGGGGGGAGGCCGATGAAAAACTGTTTTTT. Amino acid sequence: CASSVDRGEADEKLFF.

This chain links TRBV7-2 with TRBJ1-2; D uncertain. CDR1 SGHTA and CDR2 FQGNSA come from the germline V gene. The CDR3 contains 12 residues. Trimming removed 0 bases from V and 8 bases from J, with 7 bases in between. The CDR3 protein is CASSLALGGYTF. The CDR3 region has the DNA TGTGCCAGCAGCTTAGCGTTGGGGGGCTACACCTTC.

The CDR3 reads CASSLVKEISGANVLTF. The CDR3 nucleotides read TGCGCCAGCAGCTTGGTTAAAGAGATCTCTGGGGCCAACGTCCTGACTTTC. The chain uses TRBV5-1 and TRBJ2-6; D gene uncertain. The CDR3 runs to 17 residues. With 0 bases removed from V and 0 bases from J, the gap between germline ends came to 10 bases. Germline values: CDR1 SGHRS, CDR2 YFSETQ.

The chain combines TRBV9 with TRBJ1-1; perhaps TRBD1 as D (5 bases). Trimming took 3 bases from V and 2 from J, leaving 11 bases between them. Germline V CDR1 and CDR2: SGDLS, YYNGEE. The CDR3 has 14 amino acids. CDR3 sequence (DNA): TGTGCCAGCAGCGCTTGGGGCCTAAACACTGAAGCTTTCTTT. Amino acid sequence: CASSAWGLNTEAFF.

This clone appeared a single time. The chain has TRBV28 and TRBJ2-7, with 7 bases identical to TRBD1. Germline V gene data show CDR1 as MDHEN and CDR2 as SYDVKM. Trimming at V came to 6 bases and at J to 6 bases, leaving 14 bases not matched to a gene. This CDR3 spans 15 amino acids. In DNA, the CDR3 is TGTGCCAGCAGCGGACAGGTGGTTGAGGGGTCCGAGCAGTACTTC. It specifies CASSGQVVEGSEQYF.

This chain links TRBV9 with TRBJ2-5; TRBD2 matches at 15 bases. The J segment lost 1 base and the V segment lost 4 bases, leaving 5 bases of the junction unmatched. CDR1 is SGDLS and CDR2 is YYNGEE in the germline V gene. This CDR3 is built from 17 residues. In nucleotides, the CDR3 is TGTGCCAGCAGCCCTGGACTAGCGGGGGGGTTCCAAGAGACCCAGTACTTC. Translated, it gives CASSPGLAGGFQETQYF.

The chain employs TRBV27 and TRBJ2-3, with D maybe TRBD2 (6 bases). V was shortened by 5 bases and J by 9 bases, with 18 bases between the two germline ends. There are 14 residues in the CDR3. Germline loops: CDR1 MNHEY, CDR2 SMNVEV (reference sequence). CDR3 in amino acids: CASSPTVGGGTQYF. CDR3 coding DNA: TGTGCCAGCAGTCCCACAGTTGGGGGAGGCACGCAGTATTTT.

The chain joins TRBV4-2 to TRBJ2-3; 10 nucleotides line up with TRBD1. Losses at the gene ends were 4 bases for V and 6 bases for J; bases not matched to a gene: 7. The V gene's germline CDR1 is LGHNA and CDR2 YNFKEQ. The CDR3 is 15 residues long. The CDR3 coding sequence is TGTGCCAGCAGCCGGACAGGGGGGGGCCCCGATACGCAGTATTTT. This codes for CASSRTGGGPDTQYF.

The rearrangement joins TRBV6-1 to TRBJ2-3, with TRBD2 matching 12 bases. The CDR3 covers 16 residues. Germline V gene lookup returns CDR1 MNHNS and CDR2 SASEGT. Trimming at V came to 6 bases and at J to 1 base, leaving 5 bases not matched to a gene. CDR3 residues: CASSELAGGRTDTQYF. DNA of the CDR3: TGTGCCAGCAGCGAACTAGCGGGGGGTCGCACAGATACGCAGTATTTT.

The CDR3: CASRIARQDTEAFF. The CDR3 nucleotides read TGTGCCAGCAGAATCGCCCGACAGGACACTGAAGCTTTCTTT. This rearrangement joins TRBV7-2 to TRBJ1-1; TRBD1 might be the D (6 bases). The CDR3 runs to 14 residues. V lost 6 bases, J lost 3 bases, and 14 bases lay in between. The germline V gene has CDR1 SGHTA and CDR2 FQGNSA.

Here the CDR3 reads CASTATGAPSYEQYF. In DNA, the CDR3 is TGTGCCAGCACCGCCACAGGGGCTCCCTCCTACGAGCAGTACTTC. The chain carries TRBV2 and TRBJ2-7, with 7 positions matching TRBD1. Germline V gene data show CDR1 as SNHLY and CDR2 as FYNNEI. V shed 7 bases and J 0 bases; nucleotides not matched to a gene: 9. The CDR3 contains 15 residues.

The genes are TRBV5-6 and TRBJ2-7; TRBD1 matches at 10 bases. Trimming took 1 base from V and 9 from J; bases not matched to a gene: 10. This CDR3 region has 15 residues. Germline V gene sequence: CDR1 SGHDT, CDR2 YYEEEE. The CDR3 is CASSLIGQGVSGQYF. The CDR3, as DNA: TGTGCCAGCAGCTTGATCGGACAGGGGGTTTCAGGGCAGTACTTC.